This passage covers 8 T cell receptor beta chains from one sample sequenced in a study of blood T cell repertoires in COVID-19. Sequencing was performed with immunoSEQ multiplex PCR; in TCRdb, only in-frame clones are kept and a portion is missing. The sample contains over 85,000 clones, approximately 86% of which appear only once. The source material was peripheral blood. These receptors all stem from an older woman with acute or convalescent COVID-19.

J is TRBJ2-5 and V is TRBV5-4; the match to TRBD1 covers 8 bases. V was clipped by 4 bases and J by 1 base; unmatched bases: 6. The CDR3 runs 15 residues. Germline CDR1 reads SGHNT; CDR2 reads YYREEE (reference sequence). The CDR3 DNA reads as TGTGCCAGCAGCAGATTAGGACAGGGCCAAGAGACCCAGTACTTC. Translation gives CASSRLGQGQETQYF. The whole variable domain, filled in from reference TRBV5-4 and TRBJ2-5, reads ETGVTQSPTHLIKTRGQQVTLRCSSQSGHNTVSWYQQALGQGPQFIFQYYREEENGRGNFPPRFSGLQFPNYSSELNVNALELDDSALYLCASSRLGQGQETQYFGPGTRLLVL.

The chain carries TRBV29-1 and TRBJ2-7; TRBD1 matches at 7 bases. With 7 bases clipped from V and 0 bases from J, the junction kept 3 bases outside the gene matches. CDR3 length: 12 residues. CDR1 is SQVTM, CDR2 ANQGSEA, per germline. The CDR3 bases are TGCAGCGCACGACAGGGCTCCTACGAGCAGTACTTC. Protein product: CSARQGSYEQYF.

The J gene is TRBJ2-7, the V gene TRBV5-4; 8 bases match TRBD1. Trimming took 4 bases from V and 6 from J; bases not matched to a gene: 12. Germline loops: CDR1 SGHNT, CDR2 YYREEE (reference sequence). The CDR3 has 15 amino acids. Written as DNA, the CDR3 is TGTGCCAGCAGCCGAGGACAGGGTATAGTGGGCGAGCAGTACTTC. As protein: CASSRGQGIVGEQYF.

The J gene is TRBJ2-5, the V gene TRBV30; 9 nucleotides align to TRBD1. Losses at the gene ends were 3 bases for V and 5 bases for J; bases not matched to a gene: 7. Per germline, CDR1 GTSNPN and CDR2 SVGIG (reference sequence). The CDR3 is made up of 14 amino acids. In DNA, the CDR3 is TGTGCCTGGAGCTTAACAGGGGGCGTTGAGACCCAGTACTTC. This sequence encodes CAWSLTGGVETQYF. The complete variable domain, with remaining parts taken from reference TRBV30 and TRBJ2-5, reads SQTIHQWPATLVQPVGSPLSLECTVEGTSNPNLYWYRQAAGRGLQLLFYSVGIGQISSEVPQNLSASRPQDRQFILSSKKLLLSDSGFYLCAWSLTGGVETQYFGPGTRLLVL.

The V gene is TRBV2, the J gene TRBJ2-1; weak D call: TRBD1 (6 bases). Germline V gene data show CDR1 as SNHLY and CDR2 as FYNNEI. CDR3 length equals 15 residues. The V end was cut by 6 bases, the J end by 0 bases, with 12 bases between. CDR3 region: CASRADRNSYNEQFF. The CDR3 DNA reads TGTGCCAGCAGGGCGGACAGAAACTCCTACAATGAGCAGTTCTTC.

V usage is TRBV5-1 and J usage is TRBJ2-2, with D possibly being TRBD1 (6 bases). V lost 4 bases and J lost 4, with 11 bases in between. Germline CDR1 is SGHRS and CDR2 is YFSETQ. The CDR3 runs 14 residues. CDR3 bases: TGCGCCAGCAGCACCGACAGGCCCACCGGGGAGCTGTTTTTT. Protein sequence: CASSTDRPTGELFF.

V usage is TRBV24-1 and J usage is TRBJ1-2; D may be TRBD1 (6 bases). Looked up from germline, CDR1 is KGHDR and CDR2 is SFDVKD. The CDR3 is made up of 14 amino acids. V lost 5 bases and J 8 bases, leaving 17 bases between the germline ends. The CDR3 coding sequence is TGTGCCACCAGTGCGGCGGACAGAACGTCCGGCTACACCTTC. Encoded protein: CATSAADRTSGYTF.

This chain connects TRBV3-1 (or the pseudogene TRBV3-2) to TRBJ1-1; D may be TRBD1 (6 bases). V was pared by 1 base and J by 0 bases, with 12 bases between. This CDR3 has 16 amino acids. CDR1 LGHDT and CDR2 YNNKEL come from the germline V gene (reference sequence). The CDR3 DNA follows: TGTGCCAGCAGCCAAGTTGACAGGAACTTGAACACTGAAGCTTTCTTT. It is translated as CASSQVDRNLNTEAFF.